The entry that follows covers one T cell receptor beta chain sequence. Its cognate antigen is unknown. It was with 60 Vbeta and 13 Jbeta primers that the PCR ran. The data were produced by immunoSEQ multiplex PCR, yet TCRdb's version contains in-frame clones alone and is incomplete. This table has around 140,000 clones, roughly 79% appearing once. This sample is drawn from a study of cytomegalovirus exposure and HLA in healthy donors. The study's findings and limits: The HLA-A and HLA-B alleles of most subjects were reportedly predicted accurately from TCR beta sequences.

V was pared by 1 base and J by 2 bases, with 8 bases between. Germline V lookup: CDR1 LNHDA, CDR2 SQIVND (reference sequence). The CDR3 runs 15 residues. This TCR was recovered from a woman aged 55-70 years in good health and CMV-seropositive. The material sequenced was PBMCs. This sequence joins TRBV19 and TRBJ2-2; D is unclear. Written as DNA, the CDR3 is TGTGCCAGTAGTATAGGAGCTGTAAACACCGGGGAGCTGTTTTTT. Its protein product is CASSIGAVNTGELFF. Drawing the rest from reference TRBV19 and TRBJ2-2, the complete variable domain is DGGITQSPKYLFRKEGQNVTLSCEQNLNHDAMYWYRQDPGQGLRLIYYSQIVNDFQKGDIAEGYSVSREKKESFPLTVTSAQKNPTAFYLCASSIGAVNTGELFFGEGSRLTVL.